This entry lists 11 T cell receptor beta chains sequenced from one sample in a study of blood T cells in healthy people across ages. A second PCR of roughly 7 to 11 cycles used a sample-barcoded 5' primer and a J-beta primer mix. Each CDR3 protein is one row after TCRdb ran MiXCR on the 5' RACE reads. The table shows about 1.1 million distinct CDR3 sequences, with 30% to 40% occurring only once. The specimen sequenced was blood. These receptors came from a young man in good health.

The V gene is TRBV27, the J gene TRBJ2-3; the match to TRBD2 covers 15 bases. Germline CDR1 and CDR2: MNHEY and SMNVEV (reference sequence). The CDR3 extends over 15 amino acids. Germline trimming cut 9 bases from V and 7 bases from J; bases unmatched to any gene: 8. As DNA, the CDR3 is TGTGCCAGTTCACGCGGGACTAGCGGGGGGAATACGCAGTATTTT. This sequence encodes CASSRGTSGGNTQYF.

The CDR3 here is CSARAGDTQYF. The CDR3 nucleotides are TGCAGTGCTAGAGCCGGGGATACGCAGTATTTT. The genes are TRBV20-1 and TRBJ2-3; no definite D call. Trimming left V 1 base short and J 6 bases short, with 5 bases between. CDR3 length: 11 amino acids. In germline, CDR1 is DFQATT, CDR2 SNEGSKA (reference sequence).

Points on this clonotype: At one boundary the junction diverges from the germline segment, which might be a read error. The chain has TRBV5-1 and TRBJ1-1; no definite D call. Germline V gene data show CDR1 as SGHRS and CDR2 as YFSETQ. CDR3 length equals 13 residues. The CDR3 DNA sequence: TGCGCCAGCAGCTTGGTGGGGAACACTAAAGCTTTCTTT. Protein product: CASSLVGNTKAFF. Complete variable domain (other parts from reference TRBV5-1 and TRBJ1-1): KAGVTQTPRYLIKTRGQQVTLSCSPISGHRSVSWYQQTPGQGLQFLFEYFSETQRNKGNFPGRFSGRQFSNSRSEMNVSTLELGDSALYLCASSLVGNTKAFFGQGTRLTVV.

This clonotype was detected many times. The chain links TRBV5-1 to TRBJ2-7; no clear D gene. The CDR3 is 14 residues long. Trimming shortened V by 1 base and J by 0 bases, and 8 bases separated the two germline ends. Germline V lookup: CDR1 SGHRS, CDR2 YFSETQ. The CDR3 here is CASSLSTDSYEQYF. DNA for the CDR3: TGCGCCAGCAGCTTGAGTACCGACTCCTACGAGCAGTACTTC.

CDR3 DNA sequence: TGTGCCAGCAGTAACAGGGGAAGGGGCACTGAAGCTTTCTTT. Its translation: CASSNRGRGTEAFF. The chain carries TRBV2 and TRBJ1-1, with 7 positions matching TRBD1. Germline values: CDR1 SNHLY, CDR2 FYNNEI. V lost 5 bases, J lost 4 bases, and 7 bases stayed unmatched. This CDR3 is built from 14 residues.

This clonotype was seen ten or more times. This chain joins TRBV6-2 or TRBV6-3 and TRBJ2-7, with 7 bases that match TRBD1. The CDR3 is 16 amino acids. The trim removed 2 bases at V and 2 bases at J, leaving 9 bases unmatched. Germline CDR1 MNHEY, CDR2 SVGEGT. In DNA, the CDR3 is TGTGCCAGCAGTTACCCTCCGACAGGGATCACCTACGAGCAGTACTTC. It specifies CASSYPPTGITYEQYF.

The J gene is TRBJ2-7, the V gene TRBV5-6; D might be TRBD2 (5 bases). The CDR3 spans 16 residues. Germline-derived CDR1 and CDR2 are SGHDT and YYEEEE. V was trimmed by 0 bases and J by 3 bases, leaving 16 bases between them. CDR3 region: CASSLVASGNYYEQYF. The CDR3 nucleotides are TGTGCCAGCAGCTTGGTTGCGTCGGGAAACTACTACGAGCAGTACTTC. Looking up the rest from reference TRBV5-6 and TRBJ2-7 gives the full variable domain: DAGVTQSPTHLIKTRGQQVTLRCSPKSGHDTVSWYQQALGQGPQFIFQYYEEEERQRGNFPDRFSGHQFPNYSSELNVNALLLGDSALYLCASSLVASGNYYEQYFGPGTRLTVT.

The rearrangement joins TRBV4-3 to TRBJ2-4; D is perhaps TRBD1 (5 bases). Trimming removed 2 bases at V and 1 base at J, with 9 bases between. This CDR3 has 15 amino acids. The germline gives CDR1 LGHNA, CDR2 YSLEER. Here the CDR3 reads CASSQIRAAKNIQYF. The CDR3 region has the DNA TGCGCCAGCAGCCAAATCAGGGCGGCCAAAAACATTCAGTACTTC.

Details on this clonotype: At one of its ends the junction is not consistent with the germline gene, which may arise from a read error. The rearrangement joins TRBV15 to TRBJ2-1; D not certain. CDR1 is LNHNV and CDR2 is YYDKDF in the germline V gene (reference sequence). CDR3 length: 12 amino acids. The CDR3 DNA reads TGTGCCACCAGCAGATCTAACAAGGAGCAGTTCTTC. Encoded protein: CATSRSNKEQFF.

Ten or more counts support this clonotype. The J gene is TRBJ2-1, the V gene TRBV20-1; possibly TRBD2 for D (6 bases). The germline V gene encodes CDR1 DFQATT and CDR2 SNEGSKA (reference sequence). V lost 6 bases and J lost 6, with 18 bases in between. The CDR3 is made up of 14 amino acids. CDR3 residues: CSASEGRGINEQFF. CDR3 nucleotides: TGCAGTGCCTCCGAAGGACGGGGGATCAATGAGCAGTTCTTC.

The genes are TRBV6-5 and TRBJ2-1; D possibly corresponds to TRBD2 (7 bases). CDR1 MNHEY and CDR2 SVGAGI come from the germline V gene. Deletions cut 5 bases from V and 4 bases from J, with 18 bases between. This CDR3 is built from 16 residues. As DNA, the CDR3 is TGTGCCAGCAGTCACCGGGGGGACAACACTTACAATGAGCAGTTCTTC. It yields the protein CASSHRGDNTYNEQFF.